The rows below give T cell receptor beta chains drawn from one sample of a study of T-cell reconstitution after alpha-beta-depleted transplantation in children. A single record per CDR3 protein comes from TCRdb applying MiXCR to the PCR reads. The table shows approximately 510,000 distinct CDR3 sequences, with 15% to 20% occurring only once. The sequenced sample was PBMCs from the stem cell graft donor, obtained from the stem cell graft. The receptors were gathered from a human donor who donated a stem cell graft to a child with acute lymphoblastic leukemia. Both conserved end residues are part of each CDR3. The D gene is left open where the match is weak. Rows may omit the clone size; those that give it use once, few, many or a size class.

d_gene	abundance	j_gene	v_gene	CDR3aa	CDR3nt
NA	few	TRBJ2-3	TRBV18	CASSPRPTSTDTQYF	TGTGCCAGCTCACCACGACCTACTAGCACAGATACGCAGTATTTT
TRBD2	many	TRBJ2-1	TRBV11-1	CASSSSSGSSSYNEQFF	TGTGCCAGCAGCTCGTCTAGCGGGAGCAGCTCCTACAATGAGCAGTTCTTC
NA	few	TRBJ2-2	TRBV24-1	CATSDKTGELFF	TGTGCCACCAGTGACAAAACCGGGGAGCTGTTTTTT
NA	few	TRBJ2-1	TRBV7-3	CASTPYPDLNEQFF	TGTGCCAGCACCCCCTATCCGGATCTCAATGAGCAGTTCTTC
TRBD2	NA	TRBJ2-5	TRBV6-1	CASSGETSGRAETQYF	TGTGCCAGCAGTGGGGAGACTAGCGGGAGGGCCGAGACCCAGTACTTC
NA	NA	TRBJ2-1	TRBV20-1	CSASQGNEQFF	TGCAGTGCTAGCCAGGGCAATGAGCAGTTCTTC
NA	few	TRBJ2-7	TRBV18	CASSPPDSSSYEQYF	TGTGCCAGCTCACCACCGGACTCGAGCTCCTACGAGCAGTACTTC
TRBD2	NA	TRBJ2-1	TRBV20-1	CSARTGTSSHNEQFF	TGCAGTGCTAGAACCGGGACTAGCTCACACAATGAGCAGTTCTTC
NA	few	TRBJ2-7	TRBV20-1	CSARDRDSPYEQYF	TGCAGTGCTAGAGACCGGGACTCCCCCTACGAGCAGTACTTC
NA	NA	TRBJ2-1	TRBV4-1	CASSQDWISYNEQFF	TGCGCCAGCAGCCAAGACTGGATCTCCTACAATGAGCAGTTCTTC
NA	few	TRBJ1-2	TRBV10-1	CASSVVQERSYGYTF	TGCGCCAGCAGTGTAGTCCAGGAAAGAAGCTATGGCTACACCTTC
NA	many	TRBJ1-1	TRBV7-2	CASSFTANTEAFF	TGTGCCAGCAGCTTTACAGCGAACACTGAAGCTTTCTTT
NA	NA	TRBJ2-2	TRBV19	CASSIVGGPTGELFF	TGTGCCAGTAGTATAGTAGGGGGACCCACCGGGGAGCTGTTTTTT
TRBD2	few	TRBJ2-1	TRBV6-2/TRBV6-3	CASSYSIRGLAGGRRNNEQFF	TGTGCCAGCAGTTACTCCATCCGGGGACTAGCGGGAGGCCGGAGGAACAATGAGCAGTTCTTC
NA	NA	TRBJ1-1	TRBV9	CASSPPPEGPPEAFF	TGTGCCAGCAGCCCCCCTCCTGAGGGTCCCCCTGAAGCTTTCTTT
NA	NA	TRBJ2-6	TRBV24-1	CATSDSGANVLTF	TGTGCCACCAGTGATTCTGGGGCCAACGTCCTGACTTTC